This T cell receptor beta chain is from a study of beta chain features in type 1 diabetes. Study-level information: Roughly 98 million sorted cells were examined across all samples.

All of the isolated RNA was reverse transcribed, so expressed TCRB transcripts were sequenced. This table comes from immunoSEQ multiplex PCR, and its TCRdb copy is limited to in-frame clones, with some not included. This table holds more than 300,000 clones, about 15% found once. The V gene's germline CDR1 is MNHEY and CDR2 SMNVEV (reference sequence). Deletions cut 6 bases from V and 4 bases from J, with 12 bases between. The CDR3 is 13 amino acids. Broader study findings: Any PCR bias toward short templates would affect both groups alike. For Type 1 diabetes patients, all four CD4+ subsets carried TCRB CDR3s that were moderately but significantly shorter.

As for this clone: Its target is unknown.

The sequencing input was naive CD4+ T cells from blood. The genes are TRBV27 and TRBJ2-5; possible D gene TRBD1, 6 bases. The source is a woman between 18 and 30 years old in good health. This CDR3 is CASSLQGRETQYF. As DNA, the CDR3 is TGTGCCAGCAGCCTACAGGGTAGAGAGACCCAGTACTTC.